This T cell receptor (beta chain) originates from a study of T-cell reconstitution after alpha-beta-depleted transplantation in children. This clonotype was picked up many times. CDR1 is MNHEY and CDR2 is SMNVEV in the germline V gene (reference sequence). The CDR3 totals 15 residues. The trim removed 5 bases at V and 2 bases at J, leaving 6 bases unmatched. Unique molecular identifiers were incorporated when the TCRbeta library was constructed. TCRdb re-analysed the PCR reads in MiXCR, keeping a single row per CDR3 protein. The profile shows fewer than 130,000 distinct CDR3 sequences, under 13% of them singletons.

Source: PBMCs from the stem cell graft donor, taken from the stem cell graft. The chain is built from TRBV27 and TRBJ2-4; 7 nucleotides match TRBD1. The TCR originated in a human donor who donated a stem cell graft to a child with acute lymphoblastic leukemia. CDR3 protein: CASSETGVSKNIQYF. As DNA, the CDR3 is TGTGCCAGCAGTGAAACAGGGGTGTCCAAAAACATTCAGTACTTC.